One sample yielded the 32 T cell receptor beta chains listed below, sequenced in a study of T-cell reconstitution after alpha-beta-depleted transplantation in children. The TCRbeta library incorporated unique molecular identifiers. TCRdb re-called the PCR reads through MiXCR, storing one row per CDR3 protein. The repertoire consists of roughly 350,000 distinct CDR3 sequences, with about a sixth occurring once and the leading ten covering roughly 40%. The source material was PBMCs, mostly from graft donor cells, sampled 360 days after TCRalphabeta/CD19-depleted stem cell transplant. The origin of the receptors is a male patient under 10 years old who had a stem cell transplant for acute lymphoblastic leukemia, so the T cells may come from the graft donor.

This clonotype showed up just a few times. The chain has TRBV27 and TRBJ2-2; 7 bases align to TRBD2. Germline trimming cut 7 bases from V and 1 base from J; bases unmatched to any gene: 9. CDR3 length: 16 residues. The V gene's germline CDR1 is MNHEY and CDR2 SMNVEV (reference sequence). The CDR3 nucleotides are TGTGCCAGCACCCCGCGGAGCGGGGAGAACACCGGGGAGCTGTTTTTT. It is translated as CASTPRSGENTGELFF.

In its sample, this clonotype was seen a few times. V is TRBV4-3 and J is TRBJ2-1, with 7 bases identical to TRBD2. CDR3 length: 17 amino acids. J was trimmed by 6 bases and V by 2 bases; bases with no gene match: 13. Germline V gene sequence: CDR1 LGHNA, CDR2 YSLEER. The CDR3 DNA reads as TGCGCCAGCAGCCAAAGGAGGACTAGTGATGGGGTCAATGAGCAGTTCTTC. It translates to CASSQRRTSDGVNEQFF.

This clonotype was found many times. The V and J genes are TRBV4-1 and TRBJ2-7; 11 nucleotides agree with TRBD2. Per germline, CDR1 MGHRA and CDR2 YSYEKL. With V trimmed by 0 bases and J by 2 bases, 3 bases remained unmatched. The CDR3 is 16 residues long. CDR3 DNA: TGCGCCAGCAGCCAAGAGGGACTAGCGGCACCCTACGAGCAGTACTTC. This sequence encodes CASSQEGLAAPYEQYF.

This clonotype was found many times. The rearrangement links TRBV18 to TRBJ2-1, with D hard to call. The CDR3 covers 14 residues. Trimming shortened V by 1 base and J by 6 bases, and 10 bases separated the two germline ends. The germline CDR1 and CDR2 sequences are KGHSH and LQKENI. CDR3 in amino acids: CASSPQRVGNEQFF. The CDR3 DNA reads as TGTGCCAGCTCACCACAACGGGTTGGCAATGAGCAGTTCTTC.

The V and J genes are TRBV15 and TRBJ1-1, with 9 bases fitting TRBD1. The germline V gene has CDR1 LNHNV and CDR2 YYDKDF (reference sequence). V lost 5 bases, J lost 4 bases, and 8 bases stayed unmatched. The CDR3 totals 15 residues. CDR3 nucleotide sequence: TGTGCCACCAGCCCTCCGGGACAGGGTCGCACTGAAGCTTTCTTT. It translates to CATSPPGQGRTEAFF.

V gene TRBV20-1 combines with J gene TRBJ2-3, with 8 bases fitting TRBD2. CDR1 DFQATT and CDR2 SNEGSKA come from the germline V gene (reference sequence). The length of the CDR3 is 14 residues. V gave up 6 bases and J gave up 5 bases; unmatched junction bases: 10. CDR3 nucleotide sequence: TGCAGTGCCCGGGGACTAGGAGAAGTAGATACGCAGTATTTT. Translation: CSARGLGEVDTQYF.

This clonotype has just one count. This sequence may be a read error, since a much larger clone differs from it by one base. The CDR3 spells CASSLTPSGTTVAKNFQYF. The CDR3 DNA reads as TGTGCCAGCAGTTTAACGCCCTCGGGGACAACGGTAGCCAAAAACTTTCAGTACTTC. The chain has TRBV28 and TRBJ2-4, with D possibly matching TRBD1 (6 bases). The CDR3 runs 19 residues. In germline, CDR1 is MDHEN, CDR2 SYDVKM.

This clonotype was seen a handful of times. The chain recombines TRBV20-1 with TRBJ2-3; 11 positions match TRBD2. Germline V gene sequence: CDR1 DFQATT, CDR2 SNEGSKA (reference sequence). V lost 3 bases and J lost 2; bases outside the gene matches: 10. The length of the CDR3 is 17 residues. CDR3 in amino acids: CSASPTTSGMYTDTQYF. Here the CDR3 DNA reads TGCAGTGCTAGCCCGACGACTAGCGGGATGTACACAGATACGCAGTATTTT.

This clonotype was observed a handful of times. This CDR3 is CATSRDQGSGGNRRAGELFF. The CDR3 region has the DNA TGTGCCACCAGCAGAGATCAAGGGTCGGGAGGCAACCGCAGGGCCGGGGAGCTGTTTTTT. The rearrangement joins TRBV15 to TRBJ2-2; 7 bases match TRBD2. The CDR3 is 20 residues long. V trimming: 0 bases; J trimming: 6 bases; junction bases outside the gene matches: 19. Looked up from germline, CDR1 is LNHNV and CDR2 is YYDKDF (reference sequence).

The chain joins TRBV7-3 to TRBJ2-1, with D tentatively TRBD2 (6 bases). Germline assignment: CDR1 SGHTA and CDR2 FQGTGA. V shed 1 base and J shed 0 bases, with 10 bases lying between them. The CDR3 is made up of 16 amino acids. The DNA of the CDR3 is TGTGCCAGCAGCTTAATTGCGGGGAGCTCCTACAATGAGCAGTTCTTC. As protein: CASSLIAGSSYNEQFF.

This clonotype has at least ten counts. This chain links TRBV29-1 with TRBJ2-2, with TRBD2 matching over 7 bases. The CDR3 is made up of 13 amino acids. CDR1 and CDR2 (germline): SQVTM, ANQGSEA. Trimming took 3 bases from V and 2 from J; bases not matched to a gene: 0. The CDR3 region has the DNA TGCAGCGTTGAGGGACTAAACACCGGGGAGCTGTTTTTT. Translation gives CSVEGLNTGELFF.

This clonotype turned up a few times. The chain combines TRBV6-5 with TRBJ2-7; D possibly corresponds to TRBD1 (5 bases). Looked up from germline, CDR1 is MNHEY and CDR2 is SVGAGI. V was shortened by 0 bases and J by 0 bases, with 9 bases between the two germline ends. There are 15 residues in the CDR3. For the CDR3, the DNA is TGTGCCAGCAGTTACTCGGACACCCTCTCCTACGAGCAGTACTTC. As protein: CASSYSDTLSYEQYF.

Only a few counts were recorded for this clonotype. The J gene is TRBJ1-2, the V gene TRBV29-1; TRBD1 matches at 7 bases. V lost 5 bases and J lost 2; bases outside the gene matches: 8. This CDR3 comprises 14 residues. CDR1 is SQVTM, CDR2 ANQGSEA, per germline. The CDR3 loop reads CSVFQGGRNYGYTF. As DNA, the CDR3 is TGCAGCGTTTTCCAGGGGGGCCGCAACTATGGCTACACCTTC.

The gene calls are TRBV7-2 and TRBJ2-6, with D hard to call. CDR3 length equals 16 residues. Germline CDR1 and CDR2: SGHTA and FQGNSA. V dropped 1 base and J dropped 0 bases, with 7 bases sitting between them. The CDR3 reads CASSLDVGSGANVLTF. CDR3 DNA sequence: TGTGCCAGCAGCTTAGATGTGGGCTCTGGGGCCAACGTCCTGACTTTC.

This clonotype was observed many times. The rearrangement links TRBV24-1 to TRBJ2-5; unclear D gene. Germline-derived CDR1 and CDR2 are KGHDR and SFDVKD. The CDR3 has 13 amino acids. V was shortened by 3 bases and J by 5 bases, with 9 bases between the two germline ends. The CDR3 DNA is TGTGCCACCAGTGATCCACCGTGGGAGACCCAGTACTTC. It specifies CATSDPPWETQYF.

This clonotype showed up just a few times. The V call is TRBV10-3, the J call TRBJ1-5, with D hard to call. The V gene's germline CDR1 is ENHRY and CDR2 SYGVKD. Trimming cost V 0 bases and J 1 base, with 1 base left between them. The CDR3 sequence is 13 residues long. CDR3 DNA: TGTGCCATCAGTGAGTCGAGCAATCAGCCCCAGCATTTT. It is translated as CAISESSNQPQHF.

This clonotype was observed many times. The CDR3 DNA reads as TGTGCCAGCAGCTGGGGTTGGCGATCTGGAAACACCATATATTTT. The encoded protein is CASSWGWRSGNTIYF. The J gene is TRBJ1-3, the V gene TRBV7-9, with D hard to call. Germline V lookup: CDR1 SEHNR, CDR2 FQNEAQ (reference sequence). Trimming removed 4 bases at V and 1 base at J, with 11 bases between. This CDR3 has 15 residues.

This chain links TRBV7-6 with TRBJ2-7; 9 nucleotides agree with TRBD1. The CDR3 has 17 amino acids. V was clipped by 1 base and J by 5 bases; unmatched bases: 12. Germline V CDR1 and CDR2: SGHVS, FNYEAQ. The CDR3 region is CASSLGPGQGLGDEQYF. As DNA, the CDR3 is TGTGCCAGCAGCTTAGGGCCGGGACAGGGATTAGGGGACGAGCAGTACTTC.

In this sample, this clonotype turned up many times. The V call is TRBV9, the J call TRBJ2-3, with D hard to call. The germline V gene encodes CDR1 SGDLS and CDR2 YYNGEE. The V end lost 0 bases, the J end lost 0 bases, and 11 bases lay between the germline ends. The CDR3 is 16 residues long. CDR3 residues: CASSVDGISSTDTQYF. In DNA form, the CDR3 reads TGTGCCAGCAGCGTAGATGGCATTTCTAGCACAGATACGCAGTATTTT.

This clonotype has just a few counts. V is TRBV3-1 and J is TRBJ2-2, with D unresolved. The V end lost 1 base, the J end lost 7 bases, and 4 bases lay between the germline ends. Germline values: CDR1 LGHDT, CDR2 YNNKEL (reference sequence). The CDR3 has 12 residues. The CDR3 DNA reads as TGTGCCAGCAGCCAAGGTCGCGGGGAGCTGTTTTTT. This codes for CASSQGRGELFF.

A few counts support this clonotype. CDR3 loop: CSARRSGSTYEQYF. The CDR3 DNA is TGCAGTGCGAGGAGGTCGGGTTCAACCTACGAGCAGTACTTC. This rearrangement joins TRBV20-1 to TRBJ2-7; D possibly corresponds to TRBD2 (5 bases). V dropped 6 bases and J dropped 2 bases, with 17 bases sitting between them. CDR1 is DFQATT and CDR2 is SNEGSKA in the germline V gene (reference sequence). The CDR3 runs 14 residues.

This clonotype came up many times. One end of the junction is discordant with germline, which a read error may explain. The gene calls are TRBV7-7 and TRBJ2-3; TRBD2 matches 9 bases. This CDR3 is built from 15 residues. Germline CDR1 is SSHAT and CDR2 is FNYEAQ (reference sequence). The CDR3 coding sequence is TGTGCTAGCAGCCCGGGACTAGCTCTCACAGATACGCAGTATTTT. Protein product: CASSPGLALTDTQYF.

The chain employs TRBV6-2 or TRBV6-3 and TRBJ1-2; weak D call: TRBD1 (5 bases). Trimming took off 5 bases at V and 7 bases at J, with 11 bases between the two ends. The CDR3 is 12 amino acids. Looked up from germline, CDR1 is MNHEY and CDR2 is SVGEGT. In nucleotides, the CDR3 is TGTGCCAGCAGTACCTACGGGGGTGGCTACACCTTC. This gives the protein CASSTYGGGYTF.

The chain has TRBV4-3 and TRBJ1-4, with a tentative D call TRBD1 (6 bases). This CDR3 has 16 amino acids. V was trimmed by 0 bases and J by 3 bases, leaving 11 bases between them. From germline, CDR1 is LGHNA and CDR2 YSLEER. CDR3 bases: TGCGCCAGCAGCCAAGACCGGGGGGCGGCTAATGAAAAACTGTTTTTT. Its protein is CASSQDRGAANEKLFF.

The CDR3 sequence: CATADRQETQYF. The DNA of the CDR3 is TGTGCCACCGCTGATCGACAAGAGACCCAGTACTTC. The J gene is TRBJ2-5, the V gene TRBV24-1; the D is unclear. The CDR3 is 12 residues long. In germline, CDR1 is KGHDR, CDR2 SFDVKD. V was clipped by 9 bases and J by 2 bases, with 9 bases between them.

The rearrangement uses TRBV7-2 and TRBJ1-5; possibly TRBD1 for D (5 bases). The germline V gene encodes CDR1 SGHTA and CDR2 FQGNSA. This CDR3 region has 17 residues. V was clipped by 1 base and J by 1 base, with 14 bases between them. Here the CDR3 reads CASSLGPRGVSNQPQHF. CDR3 nucleotide sequence: TGTGCCAGCAGCTTAGGGCCCCGGGGGGTGAGCAATCAGCCCCAGCATTTT.

This clonotype turned up a few times. This rearrangement joins TRBV6-1 to TRBJ1-3; D possibly corresponds to TRBD1 (5 bases). V lost 6 bases to trimming and J lost 4 bases, with 13 bases between them. The CDR3 length is 14 residues. Germline-derived CDR1 and CDR2 are MNHNS and SASEGT. For the CDR3, the DNA is TGTGCCAGCAGCTCCGGAGGGGTCGGAAACACCATATATTTT. This gives the protein CASSSGGVGNTIYF.

The V and J genes are TRBV5-1 and TRBJ2-1; D possibly corresponds to TRBD1 (6 bases). This CDR3 comprises 15 residues. Germline V CDR1 and CDR2: SGHRS, YFSETQ. The germline V and J ends were trimmed by 0 bases and 4 bases, with 11 bases remaining between them. CDR3 residues: CASSLEGVGYNEQFF. CDR3 bases: TGCGCCAGCAGCTTGGAGGGGGTCGGATACAATGAGCAGTTCTTC.

This clonotype was seen only a few times. DNA of the CDR3: TGTGCCAGTAGTAAGGTGTTGGGGGAAAATCAGCCCCAGCATTTT. Translation: CASSKVLGENQPQHF. The chain uses TRBV19 and TRBJ1-5, with D tentatively TRBD1 (5 bases). V was trimmed by 4 bases and J by 4 bases, leaving 14 bases between them. Germline V CDR1 and CDR2: LNHDA, SQIVND (reference sequence). The CDR3 length is 15 residues.

This clonotype was recorded a few times. The chain couples TRBV5-6 to TRBJ2-5, with 9 bases identical to TRBD2. Per the germline V gene, CDR1 is SGHDT and CDR2 is YYEEEE. Trimming took 0 bases from V and 3 from J; bases not matched to a gene: 6. The CDR3 has 16 residues. DNA of the CDR3: TGTGCCAGCAGCTTGGGGGCCAGCGGGGGGAAAGAGACCCAGTACTTC. Protein sequence: CASSLGASGGKETQYF. Supplemented by reference TRBV5-6 and TRBJ2-5, the full variable domain reads DAGVTQSPTHLIKTRGQQVTLRCSPKSGHDTVSWYQQALGQGPQFIFQYYEEEERQRGNFPDRFSGHQFPNYSSELNVNALLLGDSALYLCASSLGASGGKETQYFGPGTRLLVL.

The gene calls are TRBV4-3 and TRBJ1-6; 8 bases line up with TRBD1. CDR1 is LGHNA and CDR2 is YSLEER in the germline V gene. Trimming removed 3 bases from V and 0 bases from J; junction bases left unmatched: 13. This CDR3 spans 20 amino acids. CDR3 DNA: TGCGCCAGCAGCCAGGAACAGGGGGATGCAGATTACTCCTATAATTCACCCCTCCACTTT. Residues: CASSQEQGDADYSYNSPLHF.

The chain recombines TRBV5-1 with TRBJ2-2; 7 bases are a match to TRBD2. CDR3 length: 15 residues. Germline V gives CDR1 SGHRS, CDR2 YFSETQ. V gave up 4 bases and J gave up 5 bases; unmatched junction bases: 8. CDR3: CASSPWTRGTGELFF. As DNA, the CDR3 is TGCGCCAGCAGCCCTTGGACTAGAGGTACCGGGGAGCTGTTTTTT. Supplemented by reference TRBV5-1 and TRBJ2-2, the full variable domain reads KAGVTQTPRYLIKTRGQQVTLSCSPISGHRSVSWYQQTPGQGLQFLFEYFSETQRNKGNFPGRFSGRQFSNSRSEMNVSTLELGDSALYLCASSPWTRGTGELFFGEGSRLTVL.